This T cell receptor (beta chain) was identified during a study of early T cells in non-severe SARS-CoV-2 infection. General study findings and limits: Lookups in VDJdb leaned toward anti-spike CD8 responses and missed private and CD4 specificities.

Individual cDNA molecules each received unique molecular identifiers attached to them. TCRdb called the 5' RACE reads again in MiXCR, with one record for every CDR3 protein. Of about 46,000 distinct CDR3 sequences listed, around a tenth are singletons. Regarding this clonotype: The antigen is unknown.

The receptor was isolated from an adult who was a healthcare worker with PCR-confirmed SARS-CoV-2 infection or an uninfected control (not recorded which). The sample was whole blood, taken at baseline.

The CDR3 DNA follows: TGTGCCAGCAGCCGACAGGGCCTTATTTACTCCAATGAGCAGTTCTTC. This codes for CASSRQGLIYSNEQFF. The gene calls are TRBV7-9 and TRBJ2-1, with 7 bases fitting TRBD1. After removal of 5 bases from V and 6 bases from J, the junction contained 13 bases not matched to a gene. The CDR3 is 16 amino acids. Germline CDR1 SEHNR, CDR2 FQNEAQ (reference sequence).